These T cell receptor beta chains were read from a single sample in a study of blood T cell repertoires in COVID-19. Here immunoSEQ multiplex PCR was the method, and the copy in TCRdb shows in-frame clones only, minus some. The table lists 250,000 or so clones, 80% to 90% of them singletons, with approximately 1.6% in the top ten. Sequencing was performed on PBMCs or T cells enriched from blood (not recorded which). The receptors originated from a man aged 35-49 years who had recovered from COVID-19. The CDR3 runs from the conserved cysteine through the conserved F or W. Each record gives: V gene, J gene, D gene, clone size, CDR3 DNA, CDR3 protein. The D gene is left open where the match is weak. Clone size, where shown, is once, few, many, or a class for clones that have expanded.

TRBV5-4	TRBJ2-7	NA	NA	TGTGCCAGCAGCTTCGGGATCTCCTACGAGCAGTACTTC	CASSFGISYEQYF
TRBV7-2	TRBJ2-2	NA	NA	TGTGCCAGCAGCCCGTGGGGAGGTAGCACCGGGGAGCTGTTTTTT	CASSPWGGSTGELFF
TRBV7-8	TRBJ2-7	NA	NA	TGTGCCAGCAGCTTCATCAGGAATAACTACGAGCAGTACTTC	CASSFIRNNYEQYF
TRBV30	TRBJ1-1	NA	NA	TGTGCCTGGAGTCCAGGCCCGAACACTGAAGCTTTCTTT	CAWSPGPNTEAFF
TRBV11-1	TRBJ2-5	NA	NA	TGTGCCAGCAGCTTAGGCGGGTCCCAAGAGACCCAGTACTTC	CASSLGGSQETQYF
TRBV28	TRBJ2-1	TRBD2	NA	TGTGCCAGCAGTCAGATTAGCGGGAGCCTCAATGAGCAGTTCTTC	CASSQISGSLNEQFF
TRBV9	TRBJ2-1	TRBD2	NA	TGTGCCAGCAGCGGGGGACTAGCGGCCTACAATGAGCAGTTCTTC	CASSGGLAAYNEQFF
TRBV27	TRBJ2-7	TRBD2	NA	TGTGCCAGCAGTTTATATCTCCCCTTAACTAGCGGGAGTAACGAGCAGTACTTC	CASSLYLPLTSGSNEQYF
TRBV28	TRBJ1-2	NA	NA	TGTGCCACCGCGCAGAGCCCCAGACGGGGGTATGGCTACACCTTC	CATAQSPRRGYGYTF
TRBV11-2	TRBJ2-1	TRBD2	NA	TGTGCCAGCAGCTTAGCTGCGGGAGGGCTCAATGAGCAGTTCTTC	CASSLAAGGLNEQFF
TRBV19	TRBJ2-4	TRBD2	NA	TGTGCCAGTACAGGGACTAGTGGGGCTCGAGACATTCAGTACTTC	CASTGTSGARDIQYF
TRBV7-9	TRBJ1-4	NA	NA	TGTGCCAGCAGCGCCCTGGGGGCGGCTAATGAAAAACTGTTTTTT	CASSALGAANEKLFF
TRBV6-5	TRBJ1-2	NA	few	TGTGCCAGCAGCGGCCGGGACACCTATGGCTACACCTTC	CASSGRDTYGYTF
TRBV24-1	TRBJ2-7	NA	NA	TGTGCCACCAGTGTTATGAGGGACGAGCAGTACTTC	CATSVMRDEQYF